A selection of T cell receptor beta chains follows, all from one sample in a study of blood T cell repertoires in COVID-19. The method was immunoSEQ multiplex PCR; TCRdb's version includes in-frame clones alone and lacks a portion of them. The data show about 280,000 clones, with around 84% seen just once and 5% held by the top ten. The source material was PBMCs or T cells enriched from blood (not recorded which). These TCRs come from a man in his forties who had been exposed to COVID-19. Each CDR3 is given with its conserved first and last residue. The D gene is left open where the match is weak. Clone size is stated in some rows and not others, as once, few, many or a class when expanded.

V	size	J	D	CDR3	DNA
TRBV7-9	.	TRBJ2-7	.	CASSSSPTFEQYF	TGTGCCAGCAGCTCATCACCTACGTTTGAGCAGTACTTC
TRBV18	.	TRBJ1-1	TRBD1	CASSQPGTGLSRTEAFF	TGTGCCAGCTCACAACCTGGGACAGGGCTTTCTCGCACTGAAGCTTTCTTT
TRBV7-9	many	TRBJ2-5	.	CASSSRGSAGHQETQYF	TGTGCCAGCAGCTCCCGCGGCAGCGCCGGCCACCAAGAGACCCAGTACTTC
TRBV2	.	TRBJ2-1	TRBD1	CASSFDREEQFF	TGTGCCAGCAGTTTCGACAGGGAAGAGCAGTTCTTC
TRBV30	.	TRBJ2-7	.	CAWSSLPGDLLYEQYF	TGTGCCTGGAGCAGCCTACCGGGGGACCTACTATACGAGCAGTACTTC
TRBV24-1	.	TRBJ2-5	TRBD1	CATSDPGTGPSGETQYF	TGTGCCACCAGTGACCCTGGGACAGGACCCTCGGGGGAGACCCAGTACTTC
TRBV7-2	.	TRBJ1-5	TRBD1	CASSSPGQGAGNQHF	TGTGCCAGCAGCTCACCGGGACAGGGGGCAGGAAACCAGCATTTT
TRBV7-3	once	TRBJ2-1	.	CASSLSGSYNEQFF	TGTGCCAGCAGCTTATCCGGGTCCTACAATGAGCAGTTCTTC
TRBV5-4	.	TRBJ2-1	TRBD2	CASSRTGTRGLNEQFF	TGTGCCAGCAGCAGGACCGGGACTAGGGGGTTGAATGAGCAGTTCTTC
TRBV6-4	.	TRBJ1-5	.	CASSEHEGNQPQHF	TGTGCCAGCAGTGAACATGAAGGCAATCAGCCCCAGCATTTT
TRBV29-1	.	TRBJ2-1	TRBD1	CSVDRGANEQFF	TGCAGCGTCGACAGGGGTGCTAATGAGCAGTTCTTC